A selection of T cell receptor beta chains follows, all from one sample in a study of cytomegalovirus exposure and HLA in healthy donors. Assay: immunoSEQ multiplex PCR; the TCRdb copy retains only in-frame clones and omits some. The table shows around 180,000 clones, with roughly 82% occurring only once. The specimen sequenced was PBMCs. Every receptor here comes from a girl aged 2 to 9 in good health and CMV-seropositive. CDR3s include the opening cysteine and the closing phenylalanine or tryptophan. The D gene is left open where the match is weak. Some rows mark clone size as missing; the rest say once, few, many or name a class of expanded clone.

d_call: .; clone_size: .; v_call: TRBV9; j_call: TRBJ2-2; cdr3_nt: TGTGCCAGCAGCGTGTCAGGGGCTACTCCCCCGGGCAGCGGGGAGCTGTTTTTT; cdr3_aa: CASSVSGATPPGSGELFF
d_call: .; clone_size: once; v_call: TRBV18; j_call: TRBJ1-1; cdr3_nt: TGTGCCAGCTCAGCGACACAGAACACTGAAGCTTTCTTT; cdr3_aa: CASSATQNTEAFF
d_call: TRBD2; clone_size: .; v_call: TRBV2; j_call: TRBJ2-1; cdr3_nt: TGTGCCAGCAGTCTAGCGGGGGTCAATGAGCAGTTCTTC; cdr3_aa: CASSLAGVNEQFF
d_call: .; clone_size: .; v_call: TRBV10-3; j_call: TRBJ2-7; cdr3_nt: TGTGCCATCACAACCCAGGAAACCTACGAGCAGTACTTC; cdr3_aa: CAITTQETYEQYF
d_call: TRBD1; clone_size: .; v_call: TRBV5-1; j_call: TRBJ1-1; cdr3_nt: TGCGCCAGCAGCTCCGGACAGGGGCGCCAGGCTGAAGCTTTCTTT; cdr3_aa: CASSSGQGRQAEAFF
d_call: TRBD1; clone_size: .; v_call: TRBV6-6; j_call: TRBJ1-1; cdr3_nt: TGTGCCAGCAGTTACTCGAGCCAGGGGGCTACTGAAGCTTTCTTT; cdr3_aa: CASSYSSQGATEAFF
d_call: TRBD2; clone_size: .; v_call: TRBV6-1; j_call: TRBJ2-1; cdr3_nt: TGTGCCAGCATGGGGGGGAGGTACAATGAGCAGTTCTTC; cdr3_aa: CASMGGRYNEQFF
d_call: .; clone_size: .; v_call: TRBV6-1; j_call: TRBJ1-5; cdr3_nt: TGTGCCAGCAGTGGCGCGGGGGGGCTTGGCGGTCAGCCCCAGCATTTT; cdr3_aa: CASSGAGGLGGQPQHF
d_call: TRBD2; clone_size: .; v_call: TRBV30; j_call: TRBJ2-5; cdr3_nt: TGTGCCTGGAGGAAGCGGGAGTCGGAGACCCAGTACTTC; cdr3_aa: CAWRKRESETQYF
d_call: .; clone_size: .; v_call: TRBV28; j_call: TRBJ2-5; cdr3_nt: TGTGCCAGCAGATCGGACTCCCGTCAAGAGACCCAGTACTTC; cdr3_aa: CASRSDSRQETQYF
d_call: .; clone_size: .; v_call: TRBV5-1; j_call: TRBJ1-3; cdr3_nt: TGCGCCAGCAGCTTGTCGCAGGGGACCTCTGGAAACACCATATATTTT; cdr3_aa: CASSLSQGTSGNTIYF
d_call: TRBD1; clone_size: .; v_call: TRBV5-1; j_call: TRBJ2-2; cdr3_nt: TGCGCCAGCAGCTTCGGGACAGTGAACACCGGGGAGCTGTTTTTT; cdr3_aa: CASSFGTVNTGELFF
d_call: TRBD1; clone_size: .; v_call: TRBV5-4; j_call: TRBJ2-1; cdr3_nt: TGTGCCAGCAGCTTGAGGGACAGGGGGCTAGGAGGGCAGTTCTTC; cdr3_aa: CASSLRDRGLGGQFF
d_call: TRBD2; clone_size: .; v_call: TRBV2; j_call: TRBJ2-5; cdr3_nt: TGTGCCAGCAGTGAAGCCCGCGCTAGCGGGTTGCAAGAGACCCAGTACTTC; cdr3_aa: CASSEARASGLQETQYF
d_call: .; clone_size: once; v_call: TRBV4-2; j_call: TRBJ1-2; cdr3_nt: TGTGCCAGCAGCCAAGTAGGGGCGGGCGCAGGGGCCTATGGCTACACCTTC; cdr3_aa: CASSQVGAGAGAYGYTF
d_call: TRBD1; clone_size: .; v_call: TRBV5-6; j_call: TRBJ1-6; cdr3_nt: TGTGCCAGCAGCCGGTGGGACAGGCGGAATTCACCCCTCCACTTT; cdr3_aa: CASSRWDRRNSPLHF
d_call: TRBD1; clone_size: .; v_call: TRBV4-1; j_call: TRBJ1-1; cdr3_nt: TGCGCCAGCAGCCAAGGAGGACAGGGGAACACTGAAGCTTTCTTT; cdr3_aa: CASSQGGQGNTEAFF
d_call: .; clone_size: .; v_call: TRBV7-3; j_call: TRBJ2-3; cdr3_nt: TGTGCCAGCAGCAGGGGCTCGGGCACAGATACGCAGTATTTT; cdr3_aa: CASSRGSGTDTQYF
d_call: .; clone_size: few; v_call: TRBV5-1; j_call: TRBJ1-1; cdr3_nt: TGCGCCAGCAGCTTGGCTGGTGCAGGTGAAGCTTTCTTT; cdr3_aa: CASSLAGAGEAFF
d_call: .; clone_size: few; v_call: TRBV5-1; j_call: TRBJ2-1; cdr3_nt: TGCGCCAGCAGCTTGGGACTGCTGTTAATCGATGAGCAGTTCTTC; cdr3_aa: CASSLGLLLIDEQFF
d_call: .; clone_size: .; v_call: TRBV28; j_call: TRBJ2-7; cdr3_nt: TGTGCCAGCAGTTTCTACTACGAGCAGTACTTC; cdr3_aa: CASSFYYEQYF
d_call: .; clone_size: .; v_call: TRBV19; j_call: TRBJ1-2; cdr3_nt: TGTGCCAGTAGATCGGTGGCGGGCTATGGCTACACCTTC; cdr3_aa: CASRSVAGYGYTF
d_call: .; clone_size: .; v_call: TRBV6-5; j_call: TRBJ2-7; cdr3_nt: TGTGCCAGCACTCGGGGGTCGCGGTACGAGCAGTACTTC; cdr3_aa: CASTRGSRYEQYF
d_call: .; clone_size: .; v_call: TRBV6-5; j_call: TRBJ2-7; cdr3_nt: TGTGCCAGCAGTCCCAGGACGGGGATACCCTACGAGCAGTACTTC; cdr3_aa: CASSPRTGIPYEQYF
d_call: .; clone_size: .; v_call: TRBV11-3; j_call: TRBJ1-2; cdr3_nt: TGTGCCAGCAGCTTAGGCGAGGGGGACTATGGCTACACCTTC; cdr3_aa: CASSLGEGDYGYTF
d_call: .; clone_size: .; v_call: TRBV19; j_call: TRBJ1-4; cdr3_nt: TGTGCCAGTAGTTCCCACCCCCCCAGGGCTGATAATGAAAAACTGTTTTTT; cdr3_aa: CASSSHPPRADNEKLFF
d_call: .; clone_size: .; v_call: TRBV7-8; j_call: TRBJ1-2; cdr3_nt: TGTGCCAGCAGCTTAGGGGTCAGGTTTTTTGGCTACACCTTC; cdr3_aa: CASSLGVRFFGYTF
d_call: TRBD1; clone_size: .; v_call: TRBV2; j_call: TRBJ1-4; cdr3_nt: TGTGCCAGCAGCTCACCTCAGGGGGCGCGGGAGAAACTGTTTTTT; cdr3_aa: CASSSPQGAREKLFF
d_call: TRBD1; clone_size: .; v_call: TRBV25-1; j_call: TRBJ2-7; cdr3_nt: TGTGCCAGCAACAGGGGAGTGCCACCCTACGAGCAGTACTTC; cdr3_aa: CASNRGVPPYEQYF
d_call: .; clone_size: .; v_call: TRBV7-9; j_call: TRBJ1-1; cdr3_nt: TGTGCCAGCAGCTTAGCCTTGGGGGGGGCGCGAACTGAAGCTTTCTTT; cdr3_aa: CASSLALGGARTEAFF
d_call: TRBD2; clone_size: .; v_call: TRBV9; j_call: TRBJ2-1; cdr3_nt: TGTGCCAGCACGCCACGAGGACTAGCGGGAGGGCCGAATGAGCAGTTCTTC; cdr3_aa: CASTPRGLAGGPNEQFF
d_call: TRBD2; clone_size: .; v_call: TRBV4-1; j_call: TRBJ2-3; cdr3_nt: TGCGCCAGCAGCCAAGACCAGCGGGGGGGCCTGGGGAGCACAGATACGCAGTATTTT; cdr3_aa: CASSQDQRGGLGSTDTQYF
d_call: TRBD2; clone_size: .; v_call: TRBV28; j_call: TRBJ2-2; cdr3_nt: TGTGCCAGCATCCCCGGGACTAGCTTTGGCACCGGGGAGCTGTTTTTT; cdr3_aa: CASIPGTSFGTGELFF
d_call: .; clone_size: .; v_call: TRBV5-4; j_call: TRBJ2-3; cdr3_nt: TGTGCCAGCAGCTTGGAAGGGGATGCCGGTTGGGATACGCAGTATTTT; cdr3_aa: CASSLEGDAGWDTQYF
d_call: .; clone_size: .; v_call: TRBV18; j_call: TRBJ2-5; cdr3_nt: TGTGCCAGCTCACCTCCAGAACAAGAGACCCAGTACTTC; cdr3_aa: CASSPPEQETQYF
d_call: .; clone_size: .; v_call: TRBV30; j_call: TRBJ1-2; cdr3_nt: TGTGCCTGGAACGCGGACTATGGCTACACCTTC; cdr3_aa: CAWNADYGYTF
d_call: .; clone_size: .; v_call: TRBV7-6; j_call: TRBJ2-7; cdr3_nt: TGTGCCAGCAGCTTAGATTGGCTAGCCGAGCAGTACTTC; cdr3_aa: CASSLDWLAEQYF
d_call: TRBD1; clone_size: .; v_call: TRBV28; j_call: TRBJ1-2; cdr3_nt: TGTGCCAGCAGGCCGGACAGGAGGTATGGCTACACCTTC; cdr3_aa: CASRPDRRYGYTF
d_call: .; clone_size: .; v_call: TRBV5-1; j_call: TRBJ1-2; cdr3_nt: TGCGCCAGCAGCAGAAGGACAGCCCACAGTTCGTCCTATGGCTACACCTTC; cdr3_aa: CASSRRTAHSSSYGYTF
d_call: TRBD1; clone_size: .; v_call: TRBV30; j_call: TRBJ1-3; cdr3_nt: TGTGCCTGGTTACGGAAAGAAGACAGGGTGAAAGGAAACACCATATATTTT; cdr3_aa: CAWLRKEDRVKGNTIYF
d_call: .; clone_size: few; v_call: TRBV5-1; j_call: TRBJ1-1; cdr3_nt: TGCGCCAGCAGCCACACGACCACAGGGAACACTGAAGCTTTCTTT; cdr3_aa: CASSHTTTGNTEAFF
d_call: TRBD2; clone_size: .; v_call: TRBV5-8; j_call: TRBJ2-1; cdr3_nt: TGTGCCAGCCCCATATGGTGGGGGAGCGGGGCCTCGCGGAATGAGCAGTTCTTC; cdr3_aa: CASPIWWGSGASRNEQFF
d_call: TRBD1; clone_size: .; v_call: TRBV7-9; j_call: TRBJ2-1; cdr3_nt: TGTGCCAGCAGCTTACGGGACAGGGATGAGCAGTTCTTC; cdr3_aa: CASSLRDRDEQFF
d_call: .; clone_size: .; v_call: TRBV29-1; j_call: TRBJ1-1; cdr3_nt: TGCAGCGTTCGCAGCGGAAACGCGAACACTGAAGCTTTCTTT; cdr3_aa: CSVRSGNANTEAFF
d_call: TRBD1; clone_size: .; v_call: TRBV19; j_call: TRBJ1-2; cdr3_nt: TGTGCCAGCCGGGACAGGCGGACGAATAACTATGGCTACACCTTC; cdr3_aa: CASRDRRTNNYGYTF
d_call: .; clone_size: .; v_call: TRBV18; j_call: TRBJ1-1; cdr3_nt: TGTGCCAGCTCACCGGTGGGCCCCACTGAAGCTTTCTTT; cdr3_aa: CASSPVGPTEAFF
d_call: .; clone_size: .; v_call: TRBV29-1; j_call: TRBJ2-5; cdr3_nt: TGCAGCGTTGAACTAGGACAGTTGATTGAAGAGACCCAGTACTTC; cdr3_aa: CSVELGQLIEETQYF
d_call: TRBD2; clone_size: .; v_call: TRBV6-1; j_call: TRBJ2-5; cdr3_nt: TGTGCCAGCAGTGTATCTAGCGGGGGGGCAAGTGAGACCCAGTACTTC; cdr3_aa: CASSVSSGGASETQYF